This TCR beta chain was sequenced during a study of T cells after posttransplantation cyclophosphamide. Findings of the study overall: Recipient CMV seropositivity and CMV reactivation strongly tracked TRB clonality. Tissue-infiltrating T cells from skin or gut overlapped little with blood T cells.

This clone was seen many times. The antigen is undetermined. Sequenced by immunoSEQ multiplex PCR; TCRdb stores in-frame clones only, minus some. The sample has tens of thousands of clones, none seen only once. The V segment lost 5 bases and the J segment 7 bases; nucleotides outside the gene matches: 7. This CDR3 is built from 15 residues. CDR1 and CDR2 (germline): KGHSH, LQKENI. The sequencing sample was made of PBMCs. The chain is built from TRBV18 and TRBJ2-1; TRBD1 agrees at 11 bases. The receptor's source is a middle-aged man in good health, CMV-negative, and a related stem cell transplant donor. In DNA, the CDR3 is TGTGCCAGCTCAGAACCGGGACAGGGGGATAATGAGCAGTTCTTC. Its protein is CASSEPGQGDNEQFF.